This T cell receptor (beta chain) stems from a study of T-cell reconstitution after alpha-beta-depleted transplantation in children. Study-wide results and caveats: T-cell numbers and diversity, one year after transplant, stemmed largely from T cells that were newly produced. There were some patients whose high TCRbeta diversity at day 60 came from surviving recipient T cells and thymic progenitors. Several hundred expanded graft clones reportedly were the source of alpha-beta T cells about two months after transplant.

This clonotype has a handful of counts. The antigen remains unidentified. In germline, CDR1 is SQVTM, CDR2 ANQGSEA. The CDR3 sequence is 14 residues long. V lost 0 bases and J lost 3; bases outside the gene matches: 4. Library preparation (for TCRbeta) was performed with unique molecular identifiers. Via MiXCR, TCRdb re-called the PCR reads, giving one row per CDR3 protein. The data contain approximately 1,000,000 distinct CDR3 sequences, roughly 29% of them singletons. The chain joins TRBV29-1 to TRBJ1-2; 7 nucleotides agree with TRBD1. The source was PBMCs, mostly from graft donor cells, collected 360 days after TCRalphabeta/CD19-depleted stem cell transplant. The clonotype was recovered from a boy under two years old who had a stem cell transplant for SCID, so the T cells may come from the graft donor. DNA of the CDR3: TGCAGCGTTGAAGACCACAGGGGCGACTATGGCTACACCTTC. This gives the protein CSVEDHRGDYGYTF. The variable domain in full, completed from reference TRBV29-1 and TRBJ1-2, reads SAVISQKPSRDICQRGTSLTIQCQVDSQVTMMFWYRQQPGQSLTLIATANQGSEATYESGFVIDKFPISRPNLTFSTLTVSNMSPEDSSIYLCSVEDHRGDYGYTFGSGTRLTVV.